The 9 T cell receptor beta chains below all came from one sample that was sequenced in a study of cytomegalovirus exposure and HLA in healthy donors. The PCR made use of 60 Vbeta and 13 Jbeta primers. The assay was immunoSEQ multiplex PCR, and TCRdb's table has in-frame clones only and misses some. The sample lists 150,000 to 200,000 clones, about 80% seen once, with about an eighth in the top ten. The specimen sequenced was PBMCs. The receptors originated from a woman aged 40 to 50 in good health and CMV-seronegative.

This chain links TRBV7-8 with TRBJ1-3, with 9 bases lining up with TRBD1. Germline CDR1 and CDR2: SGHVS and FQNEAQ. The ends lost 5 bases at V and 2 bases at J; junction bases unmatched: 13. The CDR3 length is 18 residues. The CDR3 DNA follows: TGTGCCAGCAGCCTGTTCCCCTCGGGACAGGGCACTGGAAACACCATATATTTT. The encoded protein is CASSLFPSGQGTGNTIYF.

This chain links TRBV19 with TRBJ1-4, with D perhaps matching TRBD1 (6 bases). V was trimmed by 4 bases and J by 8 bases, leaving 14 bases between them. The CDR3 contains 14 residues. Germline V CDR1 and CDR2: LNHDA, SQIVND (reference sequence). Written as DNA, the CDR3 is TGTGCCAGTAGTAATCAGGGGATAAACGAAAAACTGTTTTTT. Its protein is CASSNQGINEKLFF.

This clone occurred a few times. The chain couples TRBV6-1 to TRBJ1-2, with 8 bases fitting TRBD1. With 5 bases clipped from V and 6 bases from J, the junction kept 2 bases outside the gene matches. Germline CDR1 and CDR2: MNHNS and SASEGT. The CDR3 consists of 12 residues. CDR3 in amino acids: CASSWTGNGYTF. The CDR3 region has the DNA TGTGCCAGCAGTTGGACAGGGAATGGCTACACCTTC.

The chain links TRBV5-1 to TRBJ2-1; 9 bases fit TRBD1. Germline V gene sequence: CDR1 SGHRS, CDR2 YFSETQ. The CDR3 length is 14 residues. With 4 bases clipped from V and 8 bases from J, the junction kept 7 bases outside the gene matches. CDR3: CASSPGQGGDEQFF. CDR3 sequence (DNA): TGCGCCAGCAGCCCGGGACAGGGTGGCGATGAGCAGTTCTTC.

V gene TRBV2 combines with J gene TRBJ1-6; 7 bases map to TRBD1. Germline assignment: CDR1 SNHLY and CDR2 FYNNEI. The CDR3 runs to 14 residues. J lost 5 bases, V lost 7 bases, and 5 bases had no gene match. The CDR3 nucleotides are TGTGCCAGCACGGGACAGCCAAATAATTCACCCCTCCACTTT. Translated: CASTGQPNNSPLHF. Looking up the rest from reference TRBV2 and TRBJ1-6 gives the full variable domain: EPEVTQTPSHQVTQMGQEVILRCVPISNHLYFYWYRQILGQKVEFLVSFYNNEISEKSEIFDDQFSVERPDGSNFTLKIRSTKLEDSAMYFCASTGQPNNSPLHFGNGTRLTVT.

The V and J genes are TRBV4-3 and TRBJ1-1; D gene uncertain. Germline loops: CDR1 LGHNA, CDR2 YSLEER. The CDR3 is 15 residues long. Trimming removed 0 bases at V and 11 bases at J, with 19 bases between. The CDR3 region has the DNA TGCGCCAGCAGCCAAGATCTCACTGCTCCACTGACTGCTTTCTTT. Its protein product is CASSQDLTAPLTAFF.

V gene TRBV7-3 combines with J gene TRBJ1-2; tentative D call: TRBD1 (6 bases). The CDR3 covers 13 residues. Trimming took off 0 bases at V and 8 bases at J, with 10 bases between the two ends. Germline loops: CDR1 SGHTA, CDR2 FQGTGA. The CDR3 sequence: CASSLTTGSGYTF. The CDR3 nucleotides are TGTGCCAGCAGCTTAACTACAGGGAGCGGCTACACCTTC.

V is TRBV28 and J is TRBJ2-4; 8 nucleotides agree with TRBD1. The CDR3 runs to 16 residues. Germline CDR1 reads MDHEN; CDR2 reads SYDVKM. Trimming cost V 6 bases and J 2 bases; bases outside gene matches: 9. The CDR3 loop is CASRTSGGRTKNIQYF. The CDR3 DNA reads TGTGCCAGCAGGACCTCAGGGGGCAGGACCAAAAACATTCAGTACTTC.

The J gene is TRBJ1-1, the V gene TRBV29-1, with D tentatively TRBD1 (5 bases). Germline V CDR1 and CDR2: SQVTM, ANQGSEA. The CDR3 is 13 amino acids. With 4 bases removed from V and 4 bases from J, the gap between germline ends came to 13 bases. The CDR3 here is CSVGKGRRTEAFF. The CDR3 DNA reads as TGCAGCGTTGGGAAGGGGCGCCGCACTGAAGCTTTCTTT.